Each of the 29 T cell receptor beta chains below was sequenced from the same sample in a study of response to subunit inactivated influenza vaccine. TCRdb redid the calling of the RT-PCR reads with MiXCR, one entry per CDR3 protein. The sample includes hundreds of thousands of distinct CDR3 sequences, roughly 12% of them seen just once. The data also belong to a second study, concerning T cells expressing NK-cell markers. Turning to that study: With UMIs, 5'RACE template switching was used to make TCR beta cDNA.

Here the sequenced sample was PBMCs from blood, taken on the day of vaccination. The receptors shown here come from a man aged 50 to 60 who received an inactivated influenza vaccine.

A few counts support this clonotype. This chain uses TRBV2 with TRBJ2-7, with D unresolved. Germline-derived CDR1 and CDR2 are SNHLY and FYNNEI. V shed 2 bases and J shed 6 bases, with 11 bases lying between them. The CDR3 runs 13 residues. CDR3 residues: CASSEIRVSEQYF. The CDR3, as DNA: TGTGCCAGCAGTGAAATTCGGGTTTCCGAGCAGTACTTC.

The rearrangement links TRBV9 to TRBJ1-1; no reliable D call. CDR1 and CDR2 (germline): SGDLS, YYNGEE. CDR3 length equals 13 residues. Trimming took 6 bases from V and 7 from J, leaving 16 bases between them. CDR3 region: CASKRLTDGEAFF. The CDR3 DNA is TGTGCCAGCAAACGGTTAACGGACGGTGAAGCTTTCTTT. Full variable domain (outside the CDR3, taken from reference TRBV9 and TRBJ1-1): DSGVTQTPKHLITATGQRVTLRCSPRSGDLSVYWYQQSLDQGLQFLIQYYNGEERAKGNILERFSAQQFPDLHSELNLSSLELGDSALYFCASKRLTDGEAFFGQGTRLTVV.

This clonotype has a count of ten or more. This chain uses TRBV5-1 with TRBJ2-2, with 8 bases aligning to TRBD1. The CDR3 is made up of 14 amino acids. J gave up 5 bases and V 6 bases, and 6 bases lay outside the gene matches. From germline, CDR1 is SGHRS and CDR2 YFSETQ. For the CDR3, the DNA is TGCGCCAGCAAGGCAGGGGGCCAAACCGGGGAGCTGTTTTTT. Translated: CASKAGGQTGELFF.

This clonotype was recorded a few times. The rearrangement joins TRBV7-9 to TRBJ1-1, with 7 bases fitting TRBD1. V was clipped by 0 bases and J by 5 bases; unmatched bases: 9. Germline CDR1 SEHNR, CDR2 FQNEAQ (reference sequence). This CDR3 has 16 amino acids. The CDR3 loop reads CASSLARGQGRTEAFF. Here the CDR3 DNA reads TGTGCCAGCAGCTTAGCGAGGGGGCAGGGCCGTACTGAAGCTTTCTTT.

This chain joins TRBV28 and TRBJ2-5, with TRBD1 matching 10 bases. Losses at the gene ends were 6 bases for V and 5 bases for J; bases not matched to a gene: 6. The CDR3 extends over 14 amino acids. CDR1 is MDHEN, CDR2 SYDVKM, per germline. CDR3 bases: TGTGCCAGCAGCCCGACAGGGGGCTTTGAGACCCAGTACTTC. As protein: CASSPTGGFETQYF. Based on the CDR3 plus reference TRBV28 and TRBJ2-5, the full variable domain is DVKVTQSSRYLVKRTGEKVFLECVQDMDHENMFWYRQDPGLGLRLIYFSYDVKMKEKGDIPEGYSVSREKKERFSLILESASTNQTSMYLCASSPTGGFETQYFGPGTRLLVL.

This clonotype appeared a few times. J is TRBJ2-2 and V is TRBV7-6; D is uncertain. The ends were cut back, 1 base at V and 5 bases at J, with 5 bases in the middle. Germline CDR1 reads SGHVS; CDR2 reads FNYEAQ. The CDR3 length is 13 residues. The DNA for the CDR3 is TGTGCCAGCAGCTTAGGCAAAACCGGGGAGCTGTTTTTT. Encoded protein: CASSLGKTGELFF. The full variable domain, completed using reference TRBV7-6 and TRBJ2-2, is GAGVSQSPRYKVTKRGQDVALRCDPISGHVSLYWYRQALGQGPEFLTYFNYEAQQDKSGLPNDRFSAERPEGSISTLTIQRTEQRDSAMYRCASSLGKTGELFFGEGSRLTVL.

J is TRBJ2-5 and V is TRBV7-9; possible D gene TRBD2, 5 bases. Trimming took 2 bases from V and 3 from J, leaving 13 bases between them. The CDR3 length is 15 residues. Germline V gene sequence: CDR1 SEHNR, CDR2 FQNEAQ (reference sequence). This CDR3 is CASSLNKGVKETQYF. As DNA, the CDR3 is TGTGCCAGCAGCTTAAACAAGGGAGTAAAAGAGACCCAGTACTTC.

This clonotype was recorded many times. This rearrangement joins TRBV15 to TRBJ2-4; D is uncertain. The CDR3 spans 17 residues. The ends were cut back, 1 base at V and 9 bases at J, with 22 bases in the middle. Germline lookup yields CDR1 LNHNV and CDR2 YYDKDF (reference sequence). CDR3 nucleotide sequence: TGTGCCACCAGCAGAGCCGAGTTTTTGGGTCCAGGCGGCATTCAGTACTTC. Translation: CATSRAEFLGPGGIQYF.

This clonotype was counted a few times. The chain links TRBV20-1 to TRBJ1-2; D may be TRBD1 (5 bases). From germline, CDR1 is DFQATT and CDR2 SNEGSKA (reference sequence). This CDR3 comprises 14 residues. The V end lost 3 bases, the J end lost 2 bases, and 13 bases lay between the germline ends. The CDR3: CSASPRRGNYGYTF. The DNA of the CDR3 is TGCAGTGCTAGTCCCCGGAGGGGAAACTATGGCTACACCTTC.

This clonotype occurred a few times. The chain links TRBV20-1 to TRBJ1-4, with D perhaps TRBD1 (5 bases). Trimming took off 3 bases at V and 3 bases at J, with 14 bases between the two ends. Germline V gene lookup returns CDR1 DFQATT and CDR2 SNEGSKA (reference sequence). The CDR3 is made up of 15 amino acids. The CDR3 sequence is CSASLGTEPNEKLFF. The CDR3 DNA reads as TGCAGTGCTAGCCTAGGGACCGAACCTAATGAAAAACTGTTTTTT.

This chain links TRBV3-1 with TRBJ2-7; TRBD1 might be the D (6 bases). The CDR3 totals 14 residues. The V and J ends lost 5 bases and 2 bases respectively, with 13 bases between them. Germline V gene lookup returns CDR1 LGHDT and CDR2 YNNKEL (reference sequence). The CDR3 region has the DNA TGTGCCAGCAGCGATTCGGGACATACCTACGAGCAGTACTTC. It encodes CASSDSGHTYEQYF.

This clonotype has just a few counts. The chain employs TRBV20-1 and TRBJ2-7; D uncertain. Trimming stripped 3 bases from V and 0 bases from J, with 12 bases between. CDR3 length: 14 residues. Germline CDR1 DFQATT, CDR2 SNEGSKA (reference sequence). CDR3 coding DNA: TGCAGTGCTAGGTCTATTGAAAGCTCCTACGAGCAGTACTTC. This encodes CSARSIESSYEQYF.

The chain carries TRBV30 and TRBJ2-3; D perhaps matches TRBD1 (5 bases). The CDR3 is 12 amino acids. Germline CDR1 is GTSNPN and CDR2 is SVGIG (reference sequence). V gave up 3 bases and J gave up 5 bases, with 9 bases separating them. CDR3 DNA: TGTGCCTGGAGCCGGCAGGGAGATACGCAGTATTTT. Its translation is CAWSRQGDTQYF. The full variable domain, its missing parts supplied by reference TRBV30 and TRBJ2-3, is SQTIHQWPATLVQPVGSPLSLECTVEGTSNPNLYWYRQAAGRGLQLLFYSVGIGQISSEVPQNLSASRPQDRQFILSSKKLLLSDSGFYLCAWSRQGDTQYFGPGTRLTVL.

This clonotype was detected only a few times. This chain links TRBV10-3 with TRBJ2-5; possibly TRBD1 or TRBD2 for D (5 bases each). Germline loops: CDR1 ENHRY, CDR2 SYGVKD. V was clipped by 7 bases and J by 0 bases, with 9 bases between them. The CDR3 sequence is 13 residues long. The CDR3: CAIKGPYQETQYF. The CDR3 bases are TGTGCCATCAAGGGACCCTACCAAGAGACCCAGTACTTC.

This clonotype was seen more than once but under ten times. The V gene is TRBV7-2, the J gene TRBJ2-2; D is perhaps TRBD1 (6 bases). The CDR3 contains 15 residues. The V gene's germline CDR1 is SGHTA and CDR2 FQGNSA. Trimming pared 0 bases from V and 1 base from J, leaving 6 bases between. The CDR3: CASSLARGNTGELFF. DNA for the CDR3: TGTGCCAGCAGCTTAGCCAGGGGGAACACCGGGGAGCTGTTTTTT.

The V call is TRBV30, the J call TRBJ2-3; tentative D call: TRBD2 (5 bases). Germline CDR1 GTSNPN, CDR2 SVGIG (reference sequence). V gave up 4 bases and J gave up 4 bases, with 15 bases separating them. The CDR3 has 14 residues. CDR3 protein: CAWTDSRASDTQYF. The CDR3 nucleotides are TGTGCCTGGACGGACTCCCGGGCTTCAGATACGCAGTATTTT.

The chain carries TRBV14 and TRBJ1-1; D uncertain. Germline loops: CDR1 SGHDN, CDR2 FVKESK. The CDR3 has 12 amino acids. Deletions cut 3 bases from V and 4 bases from J, with 6 bases between. The CDR3 sequence is CASSQVSTEAFF. The CDR3, as DNA: TGTGCCAGCAGCCAGGTATCCACTGAAGCTTTCTTT.

The sample holds many counts of this clonotype. The V call is TRBV12-3 or TRBV12-4, the J call TRBJ1-1; D not certain. Between the trimmed V and J ends, which lost 7 bases and 1 base, there was a span of 10 bases. CDR3 length equals 13 residues. The CDR3 spells CASILTGNTEAFF. DNA for the CDR3: TGTGCCAGCATTCTGACGGGGAACACTGAAGCTTTCTTT.

This clonotype has just a few counts. J is TRBJ2-1 and V is TRBV28; a possible D gene is TRBD2 (6 bases). The length of the CDR3 is 13 residues. V gave up 9 bases and J gave up 6 bases, with 15 bases separating them. Germline CDR1 MDHEN, CDR2 SYDVKM. The CDR3, as DNA: TGTGCCAGTACAGGAGGGAGTGCCAATGAGCAGTTCTTC. The encoded protein is CASTGGSANEQFF.

This clonotype was seen many times. The chain combines TRBV7-8 with TRBJ2-1; D gene unclear. Trimming cost V 7 bases and J 0 bases, with 10 bases left between them. In germline, CDR1 is SGHVS, CDR2 FQNEAQ. The CDR3 runs 14 residues. The DNA for the CDR3 is TGTGCCAGCACCCCGCTTAGCTCCTACAATGAGCAGTTCTTC. This translates into CASTPLSSYNEQFF.

V and J are TRBV5-1 and TRBJ2-7; a possible D gene is TRBD2 (5 bases). From germline, CDR1 is SGHRS and CDR2 YFSETQ. CDR3 length: 16 residues. V lost 0 bases, J lost 3 bases, and 16 bases lay in between. The CDR3 loop reads CASSLEIEGVIYEQYF. CDR3 sequence (DNA): TGCGCCAGCAGCTTGGAAATTGAGGGAGTGATCTACGAGCAGTACTTC. Looking up the rest from reference TRBV5-1 and TRBJ2-7 gives the full variable domain: KAGVTQTPRYLIKTRGQQVTLSCSPISGHRSVSWYQQTPGQGLQFLFEYFSETQRNKGNFPGRFSGRQFSNSRSEMNVSTLELGDSALYLCASSLEIEGVIYEQYFGPGTRLTVT.

This clonotype appeared many times. The chain combines TRBV9 with TRBJ2-7; D perhaps matches TRBD1 (6 bases). CDR1 and CDR2 from the germline V gene are SGDLS and YYNGEE. V lost 4 bases and J lost 5, with 19 bases in between. CDR3 length: 15 amino acids. CDR3 protein: CASSSPGAGFHEQYF. CDR3 nucleotide sequence: TGTGCCAGCAGCTCCCCAGGGGCAGGGTTCCACGAGCAGTACTTC.

The CDR3 DNA follows: TGTGCCAGCAGTCGGCGAGCGGGGTCCTACGAGCAGTACTTC. Its translation: CASSRRAGSYEQYF. V and J are TRBV12-3 or TRBV12-4 and TRBJ2-7, with 7 bases that match TRBD2. The trim removed 5 bases at V and 1 base at J, leaving 5 bases unmatched. This CDR3 contains 14 residues.

The table lists this clonotype with a few counts. This chain joins TRBV12-5 and TRBJ2-3; D might be TRBD1 (6 bases). The CDR3 is 15 residues long. CDR1 and CDR2 from the germline V gene are LGHNT and FRNRAP. The V and J ends lost 5 bases and 5 bases respectively, with 17 bases between them. Here the CDR3 DNA reads TGTGCTAGTGGTCCGGACAGTGGACGCCTAGATACGCAGTATTTT. Protein product: CASGPDSGRLDTQYF.

This clonotype appeared a few times. This chain uses TRBV18 with TRBJ2-2; D is unresolved. V was pared by 1 base and J by 4 bases, with 4 bases between. CDR3 length: 13 amino acids. Germline assignment: CDR1 KGHSH and CDR2 LQKENI. CDR3 DNA sequence: TGTGCCAGCTCACCACTCTCCACCGGGGAGCTGTTTTTT. Residues: CASSPLSTGELFF.

This clonotype appeared a few times. J is TRBJ2-7 and V is TRBV27; a possible D gene is TRBD2 (5 bases). Trimming took off 0 bases at V and 6 bases at J, with 15 bases between the two ends. This CDR3 has 15 amino acids. Germline CDR1 is MNHEY and CDR2 is SMNVEV (reference sequence). The CDR3 DNA follows: TGTGCCAGCAGTTTATCGCAGTGGGAGCTGGGCGAGCAGTACTTC. As protein: CASSLSQWELGEQYF.

Worth noting for this clonotype: One end of the junction fails to match germline, which may point to a read error. The chain recombines TRBV3-1 with TRBJ2-5; a weak D match, TRBD2 (6 bases). The CDR3 consists of 12 residues. The germline V gene has CDR1 LGHDT and CDR2 YNNKEL (reference sequence). Here the CDR3 DNA reads TGTGCCAGCAGCCGCCAAGGACGAGCGGGCGACTTC. It encodes CASSRQGRAGDF.

The chain employs TRBV24-1 and TRBJ2-3; D tentatively fits TRBD1 or TRBD2 (5 bases each). This CDR3 region has 16 residues. Germline CDR1 and CDR2: KGHDR and SFDVKD. Trimming cost V 3 bases and J 0 bases, with 12 bases left between them. The CDR3 bases are TGTGCCACCAGTGATCCCGGGACCGGAAGCACAGATACGCAGTATTTT. It translates to CATSDPGTGSTDTQYF.

Many counts were recorded for this clonotype. Compared with germline, one end of the junction differs, possibly owing to a read error. J is TRBJ2-3 and V is TRBV5-1; D call uncertain. This CDR3 contains 12 residues. Germline-derived CDR1 and CDR2 are SGHRS and YFSETQ. The CDR3 spells CASSSGGDTQYF. The CDR3 nucleotides are TGTGCCAGCAGCTCCGGCGGAGATACGCAGTATTTT. Together with reference TRBV5-1 and TRBJ2-3, the CDR3 gives the full variable domain: KAGVTQTPRYLIKTRGQQVTLSCSPISGHRSVSWYQQTPGQGLQFLFEYFSETQRNKGNFPGRFSGRQFSNSRSEMNVSTLELGDSALYLCASSSGGDTQYFGPGTRLTVL.